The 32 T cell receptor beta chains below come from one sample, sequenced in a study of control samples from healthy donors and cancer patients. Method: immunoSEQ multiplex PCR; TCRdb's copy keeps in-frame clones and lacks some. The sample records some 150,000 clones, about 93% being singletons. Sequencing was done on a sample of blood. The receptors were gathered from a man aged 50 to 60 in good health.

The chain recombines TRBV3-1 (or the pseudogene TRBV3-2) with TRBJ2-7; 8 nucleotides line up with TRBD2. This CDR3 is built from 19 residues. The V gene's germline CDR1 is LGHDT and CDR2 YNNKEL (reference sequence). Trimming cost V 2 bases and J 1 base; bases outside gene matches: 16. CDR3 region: CASSQLGASGRTGSYEQYF. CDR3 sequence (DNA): TGTGCCAGCAGCCAATTAGGGGCCAGCGGGAGAACAGGGTCCTACGAGCAGTACTTC.

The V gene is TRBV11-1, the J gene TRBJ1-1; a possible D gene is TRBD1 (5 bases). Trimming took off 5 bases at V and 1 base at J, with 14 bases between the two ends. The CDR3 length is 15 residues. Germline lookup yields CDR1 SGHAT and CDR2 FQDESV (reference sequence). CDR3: CASSKRGGTNTEAFF. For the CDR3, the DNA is TGTGCCAGCAGCAAAAGGGGTGGGACGAACACTGAAGCTTTCTTT.

DNA of the CDR3: TGTGCCAGCAGCCCCCGGACAGCTAACTATGGCTACACCTTC. Translation gives CASSPRTANYGYTF. This chain uses TRBV7-2 with TRBJ1-2; D possibly corresponds to TRBD1 (6 bases). The germline CDR1 and CDR2 sequences are SGHTA and FQGNSA. The CDR3 has 14 amino acids. Trimming pared 5 bases from V and 0 bases from J, leaving 10 bases between.

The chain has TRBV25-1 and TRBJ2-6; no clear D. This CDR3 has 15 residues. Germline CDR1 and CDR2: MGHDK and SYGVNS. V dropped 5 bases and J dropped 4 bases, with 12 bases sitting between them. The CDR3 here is CASSPGAIGANVLTF. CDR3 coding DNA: TGTGCCAGCAGTCCCGGTGCAATCGGGGCCAACGTCCTGACTTTC.

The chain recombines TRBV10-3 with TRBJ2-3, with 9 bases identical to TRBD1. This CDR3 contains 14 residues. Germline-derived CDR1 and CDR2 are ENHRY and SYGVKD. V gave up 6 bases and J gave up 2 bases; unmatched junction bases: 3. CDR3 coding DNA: TGTGCCATCAGGGGGACAGGGCTCACAGATACGCAGTATTTT. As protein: CAIRGTGLTDTQYF.

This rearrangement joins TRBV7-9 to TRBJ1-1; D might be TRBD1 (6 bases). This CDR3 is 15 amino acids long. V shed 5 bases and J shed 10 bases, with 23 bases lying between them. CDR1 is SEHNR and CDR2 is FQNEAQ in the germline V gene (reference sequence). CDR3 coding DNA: TGTGCCAGCAGCCATTCACAGGGTTACCAAGTCGGAGCTTTCTTT. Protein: CASSHSQGYQVGAFF.

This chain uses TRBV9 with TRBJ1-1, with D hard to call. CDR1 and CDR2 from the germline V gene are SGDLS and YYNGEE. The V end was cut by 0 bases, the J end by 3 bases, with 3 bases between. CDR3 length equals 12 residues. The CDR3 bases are TGTGCCAGCAGCGTAGGGGACACTGAAGCTTTCTTT. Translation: CASSVGDTEAFF.

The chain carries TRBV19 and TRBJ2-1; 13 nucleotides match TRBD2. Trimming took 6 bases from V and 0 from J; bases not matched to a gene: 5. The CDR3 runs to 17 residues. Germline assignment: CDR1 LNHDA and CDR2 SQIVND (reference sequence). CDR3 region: CASRRTSGSLSYNEQFF. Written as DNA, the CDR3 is TGTGCCAGTAGAAGGACTAGCGGGAGTCTCTCCTACAATGAGCAGTTCTTC.

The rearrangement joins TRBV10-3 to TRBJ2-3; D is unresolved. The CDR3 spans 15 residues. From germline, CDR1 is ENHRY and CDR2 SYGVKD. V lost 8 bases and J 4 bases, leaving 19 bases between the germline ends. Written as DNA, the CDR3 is TGTGCCATCGGCGAAGGTACCCTGTCGGCAGATACGCAGTATTTT. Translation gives CAIGEGTLSADTQYF.

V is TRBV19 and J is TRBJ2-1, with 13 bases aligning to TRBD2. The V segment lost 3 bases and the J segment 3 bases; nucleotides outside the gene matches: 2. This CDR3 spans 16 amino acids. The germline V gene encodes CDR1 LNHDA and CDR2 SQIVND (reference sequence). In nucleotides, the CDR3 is TGTGCCAGTAGTATTAGGACTAGCGGGGGCTACAATGAGCAGTTCTTC. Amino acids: CASSIRTSGGYNEQFF. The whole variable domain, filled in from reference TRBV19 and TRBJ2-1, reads DGGITQSPKYLFRKEGQNVTLSCEQNLNHDAMYWYRQDPGQGLRLIYYSQIVNDFQKGDIAEGYSVSREKKESFPLTVTSAQKNPTAFYLCASSIRTSGGYNEQFFGPGTRLTVL.

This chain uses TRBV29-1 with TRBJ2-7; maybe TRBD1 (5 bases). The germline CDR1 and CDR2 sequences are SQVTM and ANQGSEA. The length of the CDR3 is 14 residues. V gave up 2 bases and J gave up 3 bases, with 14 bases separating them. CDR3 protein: CSVERLGDNYEQYF. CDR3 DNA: TGCAGCGTTGAAAGGTTAGGGGATAACTACGAGCAGTACTTC.

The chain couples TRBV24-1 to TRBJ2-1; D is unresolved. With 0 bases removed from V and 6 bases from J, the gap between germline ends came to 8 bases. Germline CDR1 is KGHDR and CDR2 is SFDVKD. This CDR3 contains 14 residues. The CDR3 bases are TGTGCCACCAGTGATTTGACAACGGGCAATGAGCAGTTCTTC. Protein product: CATSDLTTGNEQFF.

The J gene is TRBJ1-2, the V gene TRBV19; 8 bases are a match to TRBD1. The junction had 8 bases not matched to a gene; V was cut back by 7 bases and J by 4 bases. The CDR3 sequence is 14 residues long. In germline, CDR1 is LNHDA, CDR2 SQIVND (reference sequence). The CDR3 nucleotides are TGTGCCAGTACGGGGACAGGACAGGTCTATGGCTACACCTTC. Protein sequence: CASTGTGQVYGYTF.

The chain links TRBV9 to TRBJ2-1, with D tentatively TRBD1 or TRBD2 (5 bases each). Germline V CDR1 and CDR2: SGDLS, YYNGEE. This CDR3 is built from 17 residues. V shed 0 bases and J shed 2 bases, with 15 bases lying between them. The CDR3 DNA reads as TGTGCCAGCAGCGTAGGGCCCGAGGGGCCTCCCTACAATGAGCAGTTCTTC. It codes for CASSVGPEGPPYNEQFF.

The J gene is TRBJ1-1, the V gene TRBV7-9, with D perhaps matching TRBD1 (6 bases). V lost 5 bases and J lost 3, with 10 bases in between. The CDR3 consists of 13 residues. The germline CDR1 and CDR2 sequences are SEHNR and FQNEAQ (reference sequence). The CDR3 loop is CASSQQGDTEAFF. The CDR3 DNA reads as TGTGCCAGCAGCCAACAGGGAGACACTGAAGCTTTCTTT.

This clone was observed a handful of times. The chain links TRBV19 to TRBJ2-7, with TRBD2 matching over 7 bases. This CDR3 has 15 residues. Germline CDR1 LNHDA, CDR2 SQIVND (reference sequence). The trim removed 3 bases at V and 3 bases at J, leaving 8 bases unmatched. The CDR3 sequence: CASSMVASGGYEQYF. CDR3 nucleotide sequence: TGTGCCAGTAGTATGGTCGCTAGCGGAGGCTACGAGCAGTACTTC.

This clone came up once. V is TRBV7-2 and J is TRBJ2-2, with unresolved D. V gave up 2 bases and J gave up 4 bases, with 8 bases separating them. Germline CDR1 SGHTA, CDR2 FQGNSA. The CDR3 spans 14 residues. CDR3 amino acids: CASSLLWSTGELFF. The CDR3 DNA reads TGTGCCAGCAGCTTATTGTGGTCCACCGGGGAGCTGTTTTTT.

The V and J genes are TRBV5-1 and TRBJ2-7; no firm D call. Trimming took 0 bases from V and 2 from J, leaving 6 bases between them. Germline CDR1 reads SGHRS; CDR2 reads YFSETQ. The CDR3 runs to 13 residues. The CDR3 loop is CASSLGSTYEQYF. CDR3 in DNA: TGCGCCAGCAGCTTGGGGTCCACCTACGAGCAGTACTTC.

The CDR3 coding sequence is TGTGCCAGCAGCCCCTACCCGGGTAGGGGAACCTACGAGCAGTACTTC. Protein: CASSPYPGRGTYEQYF. The V gene is TRBV5-6, the J gene TRBJ2-7; tentative D call: TRBD1 (5 bases). The CDR3 loop spans 16 amino acids. V was cut by 4 bases and J by 2 bases, with 19 bases left in between. Germline V gene lookup returns CDR1 SGHDT and CDR2 YYEEEE.

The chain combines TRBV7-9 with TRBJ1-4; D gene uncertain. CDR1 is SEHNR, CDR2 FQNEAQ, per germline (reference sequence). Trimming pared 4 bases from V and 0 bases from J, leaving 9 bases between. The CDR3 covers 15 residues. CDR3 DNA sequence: TGTGCCAGCAGCTCGGACGGTGCAACTAATGAAAAACTGTTTTTT. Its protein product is CASSSDGATNEKLFF.

The CDR3 DNA sequence: TGTGCCAGCAGTTACTCGAACGCGAACTATGGCTACACCTTC. It translates to CASSYSNANYGYTF. The genes are TRBV6-2 or TRBV6-3 and TRBJ1-2; D uncertain. Germline CDR1 is MNHEY and CDR2 is SVGEGT. This CDR3 has 14 residues. V was pared by 0 bases and J by 2 bases, with 7 bases between.

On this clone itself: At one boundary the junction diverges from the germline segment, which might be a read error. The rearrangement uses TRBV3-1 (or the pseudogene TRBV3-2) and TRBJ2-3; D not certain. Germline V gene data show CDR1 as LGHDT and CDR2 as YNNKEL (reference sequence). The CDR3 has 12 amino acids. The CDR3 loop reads CASSQVKHTQYF. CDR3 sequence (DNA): TGTGCCAGCAGTCAAGTAAAGCATACGCAGTATTTT.

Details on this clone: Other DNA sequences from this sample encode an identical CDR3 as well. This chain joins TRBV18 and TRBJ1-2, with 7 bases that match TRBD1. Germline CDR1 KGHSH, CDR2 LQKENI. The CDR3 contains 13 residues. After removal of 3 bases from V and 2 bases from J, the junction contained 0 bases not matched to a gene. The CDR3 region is CASSPDRNYGYTF. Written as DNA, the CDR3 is TGTGCCAGCTCACCGGACAGGAACTATGGCTACACCTTC.

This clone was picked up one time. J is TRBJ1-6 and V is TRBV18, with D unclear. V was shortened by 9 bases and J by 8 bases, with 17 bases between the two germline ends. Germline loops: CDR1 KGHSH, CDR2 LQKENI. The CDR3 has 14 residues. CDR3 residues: CASRSGNADSPLHF. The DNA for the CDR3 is TGTGCCAGTCGATCCGGGAACGCGGATTCACCCCTCCACTTT.

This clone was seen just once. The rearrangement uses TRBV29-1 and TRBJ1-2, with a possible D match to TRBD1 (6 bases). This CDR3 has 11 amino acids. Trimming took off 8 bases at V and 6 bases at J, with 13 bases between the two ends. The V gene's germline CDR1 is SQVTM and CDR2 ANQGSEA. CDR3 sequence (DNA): TGCAGCCTTAGGGACATTAATGGCTACACCTTC. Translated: CSLRDINGYTF.

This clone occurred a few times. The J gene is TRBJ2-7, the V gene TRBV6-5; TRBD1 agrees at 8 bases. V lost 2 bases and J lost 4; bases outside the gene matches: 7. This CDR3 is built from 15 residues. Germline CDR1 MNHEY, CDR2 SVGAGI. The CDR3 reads CASSYTFRQGYEQYF. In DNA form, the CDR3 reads TGTGCCAGCAGTTACACATTCAGACAGGGGTACGAGCAGTACTTC.

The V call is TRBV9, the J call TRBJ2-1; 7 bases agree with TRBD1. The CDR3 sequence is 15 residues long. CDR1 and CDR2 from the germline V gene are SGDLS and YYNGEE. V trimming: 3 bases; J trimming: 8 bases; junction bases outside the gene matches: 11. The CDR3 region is CASSAVGQLRDEQFF. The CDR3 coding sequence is TGTGCCAGCAGCGCCGTGGGACAGTTGAGGGATGAGCAGTTCTTC.

The CDR3 is CASSEGQFNQPQHF. The CDR3 DNA reads as TGTGCCAGCAGCGAGGGACAGTTCAATCAGCCCCAGCATTTT. The rearrangement joins TRBV6-5 to TRBJ1-5; 7 bases are a match to TRBD1. V gave up 6 bases and J gave up 3 bases; unmatched junction bases: 5. The CDR3 contains 14 residues. Germline V gene data show CDR1 as MNHEY and CDR2 as SVGAGI.

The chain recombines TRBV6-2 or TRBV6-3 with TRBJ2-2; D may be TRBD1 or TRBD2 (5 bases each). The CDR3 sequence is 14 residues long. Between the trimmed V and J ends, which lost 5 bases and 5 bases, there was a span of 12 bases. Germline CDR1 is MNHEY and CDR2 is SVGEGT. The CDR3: CASSGTGVTGELFF. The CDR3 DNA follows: TGTGCCAGCAGTGGGACCGGGGTAACCGGGGAGCTGTTTTTT.

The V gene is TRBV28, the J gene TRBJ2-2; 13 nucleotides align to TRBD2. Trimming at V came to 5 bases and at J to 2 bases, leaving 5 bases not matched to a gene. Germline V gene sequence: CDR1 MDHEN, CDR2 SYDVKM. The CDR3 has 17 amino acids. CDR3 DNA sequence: TGTGCCAGCAGTCCTTGGACTAGCGGGAGTAACACCGGGGAGCTGTTTTTT. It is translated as CASSPWTSGSNTGELFF. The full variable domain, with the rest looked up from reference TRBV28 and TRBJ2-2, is DVKVTQSSRYLVKRTGEKVFLECVQDMDHENMFWYRQDPGLGLRLIYFSYDVKMKEKGDIPEGYSVSREKKERFSLILESASTNQTSMYLCASSPWTSGSNTGELFFGEGSRLTVL.

The CDR3 here is CASSPTHQRGSYEQYF. The CDR3 bases are TGCGCCAGCAGTCCCACACACCAGCGGGGCTCCTACGAGCAGTACTTC. This chain links TRBV23-1 with TRBJ2-7; 7 bases are shared with TRBD2. TRBV23-1 is annotated as an ORF whose role is uncertain. The CDR3 runs 16 residues. The V and J ends lost 4 bases and 0 bases, in that order; junction bases with no gene match: 9.

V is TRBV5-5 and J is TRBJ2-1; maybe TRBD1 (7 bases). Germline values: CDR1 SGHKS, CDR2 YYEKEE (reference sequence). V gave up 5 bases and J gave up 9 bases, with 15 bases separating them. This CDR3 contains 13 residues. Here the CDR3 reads CASRKQGGGEQFF. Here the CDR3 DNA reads TGTGCCAGCAGGAAGCAGGGGGGTGGTGAGCAGTTCTTC.